The source of this T cell receptor beta chain is a study of T cells in Graves' hyperthyroidism and ophthalmopathy. The overall study: Specimen type is peripheral blood, collected at initial diagnosis prior to any treatment. Study conclusions and caveats: Patients with ophthalmopathy were separated from those with stable hyperthyroidism by a 13 V-J model. In the blood, most expanded thyroid clonotypes above 0.001 appeared as well.

Each diagnosis was grounded in clinical symptoms, serum thyroxine and TRAb, thyroid ultrasound, and orbital computed tomography. Only a few counts were recorded for this clonotype. What it binds is unknown. The germline CDR1 and CDR2 sequences are DFQATT and SNEGSKA (reference sequence). This CDR3 is 14 amino acids long. V dropped 3 bases and J dropped 11 bases, with 20 bases sitting between them. Amplification targeted TCR beta CDR3 regions from RNA transcripts. HTBI primers were employed in a first-round RT-PCR of the TCR CDR3. One entry per CDR3 protein results from TCRdb running MiXCR on the multiplex PCR reads. Among 30,000 to 40,000 distinct CDR3 sequences listed, roughly 50% were seen once.

The chain uses TRBV20-1 and TRBJ1-5, with a possible D match to TRBD1 (6 bases). Sequencing used blood. The source of this sequence is a man aged 40-50 years with Graves' ophthalmopathy. This CDR3 reads CSARGTGRGETQHF. The DNA for the CDR3 is TGCAGTGCTAGGGGGACGGGGAGGGGGGAGACCCAGCATTTT.